This section outlines one TCR beta chain sequence together with its context. The record originates from a study of blood T cell repertoires in COVID-19. Background on the study: The samples span acute and convalescent COVID-19 from the United States, Italy and Spain.

Germline CDR1 reads SNHLY; CDR2 reads FYNNEI. This CDR3 contains 17 residues. J gave up 4 bases and V 4 bases, and 13 bases lay outside the gene matches. The protocol was immunoSEQ multiplex PCR, while the TCRdb copy is restricted to in-frame clones and leaves out a portion. The repertoire holds about 290,000 clones, with 85% as singletons. V gene TRBV2 combines with J gene TRBJ2-7, with 10 bases identical to TRBD2. Sequencing input: peripheral blood. This sequence originates from a woman aged 50 to 60 with active or convalescent COVID-19. The CDR3 nucleotides are TGTGCCAGCAGTGCCATATGGGCCGTGACTAGCGGGTACGAGCAGTACTTC. Its protein is CASSAIWAVTSGYEQYF.